This is a list of T cell receptor beta chains from one sample in a study of T cell changes during pregnancy in multiple sclerosis. Using immunoSEQ multiplex PCR, the repertoire was profiled, and TCRdb retains in-frame clones only, with some absent. The sample has under 120,000 clones; approximately 91% are singletons. Sequenced here: peripheral blood, sampled after pregnancy. The receptor source for this set is a female donor with multiple sclerosis, enrolled in a pregnancy study. CDR3s include the opening cysteine and the closing phenylalanine or tryptophan. D genes are given only for firm matches. Part of the rows lack a size; the others show once, few, many or a class for expanded clones.

D gene: .
V gene: TRBV5-1
clone size: .
J gene: TRBJ2-7
CDR3 protein: CASTEGQARHEQYF
CDR3 DNA: TGCGCCAGCACCGAGGGCCAGGCGCGCCACGAGCAGTACTTC

D gene: .
V gene: TRBV5-1
clone size: .
J gene: TRBJ2-7
CDR3 protein: CASSFGGSYEQYF
CDR3 DNA: TGCGCCAGCAGCTTCGGGGGATCCTACGAGCAGTACTTC

D gene: TRBD1
V gene: TRBV6-5
clone size: .
J gene: TRBJ1-2
CDR3 protein: CASSSGTGSDGYTF
CDR3 DNA: TGTGCCAGCAGTTCCGGGACAGGGTCAGATGGCTACACCTTC

D gene: .
V gene: TRBV5-1
clone size: once
J gene: TRBJ1-2
CDR3 protein: CASSGGDDYGYTF
CDR3 DNA: TGCGCCAGCAGCGGAGGAGACGACTATGGCTACACCTTC

D gene: .
V gene: TRBV20-1
clone size: .
J gene: TRBJ2-7
CDR3 protein: CSASRYYEQYF
CDR3 DNA: TGCAGTGCTAGCCGCTACTACGAGCAGTACTTC

D gene: .
V gene: TRBV6-6
clone size: .
J gene: TRBJ1-4
CDR3 protein: CASSWGGRSEKLFF
CDR3 DNA: TGTGCCAGCAGTTGGGGGGGTAGGTCGGAAAAACTGTTTTTT

D gene: TRBD2
V gene: TRBV15
clone size: .
J gene: TRBJ2-7
CDR3 protein: CATSRGLAGSNYEQYF
CDR3 DNA: TGTGCCACCAGCAGAGGACTAGCGGGTTCGAACTACGAGCAGTACTTC

D gene: TRBD2
V gene: TRBV5-4
clone size: .
J gene: TRBJ2-1
CDR3 protein: CASSLASRGSGDYNEQFF
CDR3 DNA: TGTGCCAGCAGCTTGGCCTCTCGCGGTAGCGGGGATTACAATGAGCAGTTCTTC

D gene: .
V gene: TRBV7-3
clone size: .
J gene: TRBJ1-6
CDR3 protein: CASSLYSRQGDSPLHF
CDR3 DNA: TGTGCCAGCAGCTTATATTCCCGGCAGGGTGATTCACCCCTCCACTTT

D gene: .
V gene: TRBV6-1
clone size: few
J gene: TRBJ1-1
CDR3 protein: CASTQGGNTEAFF
CDR3 DNA: TGTGCCAGCACCCAGGGCGGTAACACTGAAGCTTTCTTT

D gene: TRBD1
V gene: TRBV9
clone size: .
J gene: TRBJ2-3
CDR3 protein: CASSVAARGHGDTQYF
CDR3 DNA: TGTGCCAGCAGCGTAGCGGCAAGGGGGCATGGAGATACGCAGTATTTT

D gene: .
V gene: TRBV21-1
clone size: .
J gene: TRBJ1-1
CDR3 protein: CASSKGRGTGTGLNTEAFF
CDR3 DNA: TGTGCCAGCAGCAAAGGGCGGGGAACCGGGACAGGGCTGAACACTGAAGCTTTCTTT

D gene: TRBD1
V gene: TRBV7-2
clone size: .
J gene: TRBJ1-1
CDR3 protein: CASSPGQGPLWDAFF
CDR3 DNA: TGTGCCAGCAGCCCCGGACAGGGACCTCTTTGGGATGCTTTCTTT

D gene: TRBD1
V gene: TRBV7-9
clone size: .
J gene: TRBJ2-1
CDR3 protein: CASSLAGQVPYNEQFF
CDR3 DNA: TGTGCCAGCAGCTTGGCGGGACAGGTACCCTACAATGAGCAGTTCTTC

D gene: TRBD1
V gene: TRBV10-2
clone size: .
J gene: TRBJ1-5
CDR3 protein: CASSESGGRSQPQHF
CDR3 DNA: TGCGCCAGCAGTGAGTCAGGGGGCAGGAGTCAGCCCCAGCATTTT

D gene: TRBD2
V gene: TRBV7-6
clone size: .
J gene: TRBJ2-1
CDR3 protein: CASELLAGGQGEQFF
CDR3 DNA: TGTGCCAGCGAGTTACTAGCGGGGGGCCAAGGTGAGCAGTTCTTC

D gene: .
V gene: TRBV30
clone size: .
J gene: TRBJ1-2
CDR3 protein: CAWGAGGYTF
CDR3 DNA: TGTGCCTGGGGGGCCGGGGGCTACACCTTC